This TCR beta chain was sequenced in a study of beta chain features in type 1 diabetes. Study-wide results and limits: Type 1 diabetes patients showed a moderate but significant shortening of TCRB CDR3s in all four CD4+ subsets. Shorter templates might be favored by PCR, equally in patients and controls. Cells with high TCR expression could be over-represented by cDNA sequencing. Across patients, naive, central memory and Treg TCRB repertoires exhibited apparently greater similarity than was observed across healthy donors.

The CDR3 is 15 residues long. Germline CDR1 is SGHTA and CDR2 is FQGNSA. Trimming took 6 bases from V and 7 from J; bases not matched to a gene: 11. In the case of this clone: Its antigen is unidentified.

As every portion of the isolated RNA was reverse transcribed, the sequencing read expressed TCRB transcripts. Profiling relied on immunoSEQ multiplex PCR, and the TCRdb table lists in-frame clones only, not all of them. The profile shows 93,000 or so clones, about 26% of them singletons. The chain is built from TRBV7-2 and TRBJ2-1; the match to TRBD1 covers 8 bases. The specimen sequenced was central memory CD4+ T cells from blood. This clonotype was obtained from a woman aged 18-30 years with type 1 diabetes. The CDR3 sequence is CASSQDRVLSNEQFF. The CDR3 bases are TGTGCCAGCAGTCAGGACAGGGTCTTGTCTAATGAGCAGTTCTTC.